This T cell receptor (beta chain) was sequenced during a study of blood T cells in healthy people across ages. Study context: Per two T cells, about one barcoded beta molecule was captured through template switching. General observations from the study: Strong correlation linked observed beta diversity and percent naive T cells.

On this clonotype itself: The target antigen is unknown.

The second PCR ran roughly 6 to 12 cycles with a sample-barcoded 5' primer and J-beta primers. TCRdb used MiXCR to reprocess the 5' RACE reads, holding one entry per CDR3 protein. In the table there are 1 million or so distinct CDR3 sequences, over 35% of which are singletons. This clonotype was sampled from a woman aged 55-69 years in good health. The sequenced material came from blood.

CDR3 sequence (DNA): TGCAGTGCTGAGCACGGGACAGGTTTTTACAATGAGCAGTACTTC. This sequence encodes CSAEHGTGFYNEQYF. V is TRBV20-1 and J is TRBJ2-1; TRBD1 aligns across 8 bases. The J call is uncertain, as TRBJ2-7 better fits the DNA end. CDR1 is DFQATT, CDR2 SNEGSKA, per germline (reference sequence). The CDR3 is 15 amino acids.